The 30 T cell receptor beta chains reported below all come from one sample, sequenced in a study of beta chain features in type 1 diabetes. Regarding the study as a whole: Among patients with Type 1 diabetes, TCRB CDR3s were moderately but significantly shorter in every one of the four CD4+ subsets.

The whole isolated RNA underwent reverse transcription, so sequencing captured expressed TCRB transcripts. Using immunoSEQ multiplex PCR, the repertoire was profiled, and TCRdb retains in-frame clones only, with some absent. The repertoire includes 600,000 or so clones, about an eighth of them detected once, and around 0.12% sits in the top ten. Their target antigens are unknown. Sequencing was carried out using naive CD4+ T cells from blood. These receptor sequences come from a man aged 30 to 39 with type 1 diabetes.

This clone was seen a handful of times. Here the CDR3 reads CATQGQETQYF. In nucleotides, the CDR3 is TGTGCCACCCAGGGTCAAGAGACCCAGTACTTC. The chain has TRBV2 and TRBJ2-5, with D possibly matching TRBD1 (5 bases). Germline CDR1 is SNHLY and CDR2 is FYNNEI. Trimming shortened V by 10 bases and J by 2 bases, and 8 bases separated the two germline ends. The CDR3 length is 11 residues.

CDR3 amino acids: CASSPHRGDTEAFF. CDR3 coding DNA: TGCGCCAGCAGCCCTCACCGAGGAGACACTGAAGCTTTCTTT. The chain combines TRBV5-1 with TRBJ1-1; D not certain. The germline V gene encodes CDR1 SGHRS and CDR2 YFSETQ. This CDR3 is 14 amino acids long. Trimming pared 4 bases from V and 3 bases from J, leaving 13 bases between.

This clone was seen more than once but under ten times. The chain has TRBV19 and TRBJ1-4; D is uncertain. This CDR3 comprises 14 residues. Trimming removed 3 bases at V and 10 bases at J, with 15 bases between. The germline CDR1 and CDR2 sequences are LNHDA and SQIVND (reference sequence). The CDR3 DNA is TGTGCCAGTAGTATTCCCCAGACTTCGGGAAAACTGTTTTTT. Translating it yields CASSIPQTSGKLFF.

This clone was seen more than once but under ten times. The chain is built from TRBV5-4 and TRBJ1-1, with D tentatively TRBD1 (5 bases). Deletions cut 4 bases from V and 6 bases from J, with 13 bases between. Per germline, CDR1 SGHNT and CDR2 YYREEE (reference sequence). This CDR3 is 13 amino acids long. CDR3 sequence reads: CASSRDETPEAFF. CDR3 in DNA: TGTGCCAGCAGCCGGGACGAAACTCCTGAAGCTTTCTTT.

This clone has a handful of counts. The chain recombines TRBV6-5 with TRBJ2-3, with D possibly being TRBD1 (5 bases). Trimming left V 5 bases short and J 1 base short, with 13 bases between. The CDR3 consists of 15 residues. Germline CDR1 reads MNHEY; CDR2 reads SVGAGI. The CDR3 DNA follows: TGTGCCAGCAGTCCCTCCCTGACAGGCACAGATACGCAGTATTTT. Translation: CASSPSLTGTDTQYF.

This clone has a handful of counts. The chain carries TRBV7-9 and TRBJ1-1; the D gene is possibly TRBD1 (6 bases). The CDR3 contains 16 residues. Looked up from germline, CDR1 is SEHNR and CDR2 is FQNEAQ (reference sequence). V was clipped by 3 bases and J by 5 bases, with 19 bases between them. This chain's CDR3 is CASSFGGGAGGTEAFF. In DNA, the CDR3 is TGTGCCAGCAGCTTCGGGGGCGGTGCAGGTGGGACTGAAGCTTTCTTT.

This clone was seen a handful of times. Since a much larger clone is just one base distant, this may be a read error. J is TRBJ2-3 and V is TRBV5-4; the D is unclear. Per germline, CDR1 SGHNT and CDR2 YYREEE (reference sequence). Trimming pared 4 bases from V and 2 bases from J, leaving 5 bases between. The CDR3 consists of 12 residues. CDR3 residues: CASSVDTDTQYF. DNA for the CDR3: TGTGCCAGCAGCGTAGACACAGATACGCAGTATTTT.

This clone was seen a few times. The chain recombines TRBV10-3 with TRBJ1-5; TRBD1 is a possible D gene (5 bases). The V end lost 3 bases, the J end lost 6 bases, and 9 bases lay between the germline ends. The germline gives CDR1 ENHRY, CDR2 SYGVKD. The CDR3 runs 13 residues. CDR3 bases: TGTGCCATCAGTGAAGGGGACCGTCAGCCCCAGCATTTT. It yields the protein CAISEGDRQPQHF.

Points on this clone: Other DNA sequences within the sample encode an identical CDR3. V gene TRBV5-4 combines with J gene TRBJ2-3; D remains unclear. The CDR3 length is 13 residues. Germline-derived CDR1 and CDR2 are SGHNT and YYREEE (reference sequence). Trimming cost V 0 bases and J 3 bases, with 5 bases left between them. The CDR3 region has the DNA TGTGCCAGCAGCTTGGGTACGACAGATACGCAGTATTTT. Amino acid sequence: CASSLGTTDTQYF. Based on the CDR3 plus reference TRBV5-4 and TRBJ2-3, the full variable domain is ETGVTQSPTHLIKTRGQQVTLRCSSQSGHNTVSWYQQALGQGPQFIFQYYREEENGRGNFPPRFSGLQFPNYSSELNVNALELDDSALYLCASSLGTTDTQYFGPGTRLTVL.

The rearrangement links TRBV7-2 to TRBJ2-2; TRBD1 might be the D (5 bases). CDR3 size: 13 residues. Germline CDR1 and CDR2: SGHTA and FQGNSA. Trimming left V 7 bases short and J 1 base short, with 7 bases between. Here the CDR3 DNA reads TGTGCCAGCACCACAGGGAACACCGGGGAGCTGTTTTTT. This translates into CASTTGNTGELFF.

DNA for the CDR3: TGTGCCAGCAGCCCAGGGCGACAGTCGGACGAGCAGTACTTC. This codes for CASSPGRQSDEQYF. The chain is built from TRBV7-8 and TRBJ2-7; D might be TRBD1 (5 bases). Germline values: CDR1 SGHVS, CDR2 FQNEAQ. The CDR3 has 14 amino acids. The V end lost 5 bases, the J end lost 5 bases, and 16 bases lay between the germline ends.

The CDR3 DNA reads TGTGCCAGCAGCGGGGACAGGGGAAACTATGGCTACACCTTC. It yields the protein CASSGDRGNYGYTF. This chain uses TRBV6-5 with TRBJ1-2; 10 nucleotides line up with TRBD1. Germline values: CDR1 MNHEY, CDR2 SVGAGI. Trimming removed 6 bases from V and 2 bases from J; junction bases left unmatched: 3. This CDR3 is 14 amino acids long.

CDR3 nucleotide sequence: TGTGCCAGCAGGACAGGGGGCCAAGAGACCCAGTACTTC. It codes for CASRTGGQETQYF. The rearrangement joins TRBV7-6 to TRBJ2-5; TRBD1 matches at 9 bases. Germline-derived CDR1 and CDR2 are SGHVS and FNYEAQ. V gave up 6 bases and J gave up 1 base; unmatched junction bases: 0. The CDR3 loop spans 13 amino acids.

The chain employs TRBV30 and TRBJ1-2; the D is unclear. CDR1 and CDR2 from the germline V gene are GTSNPN and SVGIG (reference sequence). CDR3 length equals 14 residues. V gave up 0 bases and J gave up 0 bases, with 8 bases separating them. CDR3 in DNA: TGTGCCTGGAGTGTGGGGATTACTAACTATGGCTACACCTTC. Its protein is CAWSVGITNYGYTF.

This clone has only a few counts. The chain joins TRBV7-2 to TRBJ2-3; no reliable D call. The germline V gene has CDR1 SGHTA and CDR2 FQGNSA. V was clipped by 5 bases and J by 0 bases, with 9 bases between them. The CDR3 totals 14 residues. The CDR3 here is CASSTGTSTDTQYF. In nucleotides, the CDR3 is TGTGCCAGCAGCACGGGTACTAGCACAGATACGCAGTATTTT.

In this sample, this clone turned up many times. The chain links TRBV7-8 to TRBJ1-2; unclear D gene. The CDR3 runs to 13 residues. Germline CDR1 reads SGHVS; CDR2 reads FQNEAQ. Trimming removed 0 bases from V and 4 bases from J, with 6 bases in between. CDR3 coding DNA: TGTGCCAGCAGCTTAGCTGGCAGCTATGGCTACACCTTC. This sequence encodes CASSLAGSYGYTF.

The V call is TRBV5-4, the J call TRBJ2-3; 8 bases agree with TRBD1. This CDR3 region has 16 residues. Trimming at V came to 0 bases and at J to 2 bases, leaving 5 bases not matched to a gene. The germline V gene has CDR1 SGHNT and CDR2 YYREEE (reference sequence). The CDR3: CASSLDVQGATDTQYF. CDR3 DNA sequence: TGTGCCAGCAGCTTGGACGTTCAGGGGGCCACAGATACGCAGTATTTT. The variable domain in full, completed from reference TRBV5-4 and TRBJ2-3, reads ETGVTQSPTHLIKTRGQQVTLRCSSQSGHNTVSWYQQALGQGPQFIFQYYREEENGRGNFPPRFSGLQFPNYSSELNVNALELDDSALYLCASSLDVQGATDTQYFGPGTRLTVL.

Only a few counts were recorded for this clone. This chain uses TRBV10-3 with TRBJ1-1; D unclear. CDR1 ENHRY and CDR2 SYGVKD come from the germline V gene. The CDR3 extends over 16 amino acids. V was shortened by 0 bases and J by 3 bases, with 14 bases between the two germline ends. CDR3 in amino acids: CAISESFGGRDTEAFF. The DNA of the CDR3 is TGTGCCATCAGTGAGTCTTTTGGAGGACGGGACACTGAAGCTTTCTTT.

V is TRBV5-1 and J is TRBJ2-1; D ambiguous. The V end lost 2 bases, the J end lost 1 base, and 4 bases lay between the germline ends. This CDR3 has 13 amino acids. In germline, CDR1 is SGHRS, CDR2 YFSETQ. CDR3 nucleotides: TGCGCCAGCAGCTTTGTATCCTACAATGAGCAGTTCTTC. Its protein is CASSFVSYNEQFF. Supplemented by reference TRBV5-1 and TRBJ2-1, the full variable domain reads KAGVTQTPRYLIKTRGQQVTLSCSPISGHRSVSWYQQTPGQGLQFLFEYFSETQRNKGNFPGRFSGRQFSNSRSEMNVSTLELGDSALYLCASSFVSYNEQFFGPGTRLTVL.

This clone has more than one count but fewer than ten. The CDR3 DNA sequence: TGTGCCAGCAGCGTAGGCTCGGGCGGAGATGACGTGCATTTT. This encodes CASSVGSGGDDVHF. V is TRBV9 and J is TRBJ1-5; D not resolved. Trimming took 0 bases from V and 15 from J, leaving 19 bases between them. CDR1 SGDLS and CDR2 YYNGEE come from the germline V gene. CDR3 length equals 14 residues. The full variable domain, completed using reference TRBV9 and TRBJ1-5, is DSGVTQTPKHLITATGQRVTLRCSPRSGDLSVYWYQQSLDQGLQFLIQYYNGEERAKGNILERFSAQQFPDLHSELNLSSLELGDSALYFCASSVGSGGDDVHFGDGTRLSIL.

The rearrangement joins TRBV29-1 to TRBJ2-3; D is ambiguous. The CDR3 has 14 residues. Between the trimmed V and J ends, which lost 7 bases and 0 bases, there was a span of 14 bases. Germline CDR1 is SQVTM and CDR2 is ANQGSEA. The CDR3 sequence is CSATMGLSTDTQYF. CDR3 coding DNA: TGCAGCGCCACCATGGGCCTAAGCACAGATACGCAGTATTTT.

The V call is TRBV29-1, the J call TRBJ1-4; D is perhaps TRBD1 (5 bases). Deletions cut 6 bases from V and 7 bases from J, with 18 bases between. There are 14 residues in the CDR3. Per the germline V gene, CDR1 is SQVTM and CDR2 is ANQGSEA. The CDR3 DNA sequence: TGCAGCGTCCACATGGGGGTGAGGGGTGAAAAACTGTTTTTT. Translating it yields CSVHMGVRGEKLFF.

The J gene is TRBJ1-2, the V gene TRBV4-2; D is undetermined. The V end lost 0 bases, the J end lost 8 bases, and 16 bases lay between the germline ends. This CDR3 has 15 residues. Germline V gene lookup returns CDR1 LGHNA and CDR2 YNFKEQ. CDR3 coding DNA: TGTGCCAGCAGCCAAGAGAATCTTGGGCCCCTCGGCTACACCTTC. This encodes CASSQENLGPLGYTF.

This clone was seen more than once but under ten times. The rearrangement links TRBV5-1 to TRBJ1-1, with D possibly being TRBD1 (6 bases). The V gene lost 5 bases and the J gene lost 12 bases, with 14 bases spanning the gap. This CDR3 has 11 amino acids. Germline CDR1 and CDR2: SGHRS and YFSETQ. The CDR3 nucleotides are TGCGCCAGCAGAAATACAGGGCCGACTTTCTTT. This sequence encodes CASRNTGPTFF.

This chain connects TRBV9 to TRBJ1-1; the D is unclear. The CDR3 is 14 residues long. The germline V gene has CDR1 SGDLS and CDR2 YYNGEE. Deletions cut 0 bases from V and 6 bases from J, with 12 bases between. CDR3 sequence (DNA): TGTGCCAGCAGCGTAGGTTGGATGCAGGCTGAAGCTTTCTTT. Protein: CASSVGWMQAEAFF. The variable domain in full, completed from reference TRBV9 and TRBJ1-1, reads DSGVTQTPKHLITATGQRVTLRCSPRSGDLSVYWYQQSLDQGLQFLIQYYNGEERAKGNILERFSAQQFPDLHSELNLSSLELGDSALYFCASSVGWMQAEAFFGQGTRLTVV.

V usage is TRBV25-1 and J usage is TRBJ1-4; D is ambiguous. The CDR3 consists of 15 residues. V lost 3 bases and J 8 bases, leaving 16 bases between the germline ends. CDR1 is MGHDK and CDR2 is SYGVNS in the germline V gene. In nucleotides, the CDR3 is TGTGCCAGCAGTGAGCCCCAGTTTCCGTCCGAAAAACTGTTTTTT. Translated: CASSEPQFPSEKLFF.

This clone showed up just a few times. The V call is TRBV11-3, the J call TRBJ1-2; D not resolved. Looked up from germline, CDR1 is SGHNT and CDR2 is YENEEA. The CDR3 is 15 residues long. V lost 1 base to trimming and J lost 3 bases, with 12 bases between them. In DNA form, the CDR3 reads TGTGCCAGCAGCTTAGGAGGCAGCCATTACTATGGCTACACCTTC. This gives the protein CASSLGGSHYYGYTF.

The chain couples TRBV6-1 to TRBJ1-1, with D uncertain. CDR3 length: 14 residues. V lost 2 bases and J 5 bases, leaving 12 bases between the germline ends. The germline V gene has CDR1 MNHNS and CDR2 SASEGT. The CDR3 DNA is TGTGCCAGCAGTGAAAGGTTGGCCGTGACTGAAGCTTTCTTT. Translated, it gives CASSERLAVTEAFF.

This clone was counted a few times. CDR3 nucleotide sequence: TGTGCCAGCAGATTACAGGGTGGGGAGACCCAGTACTTC. This encodes CASRLQGGETQYF. This chain links TRBV6-5 with TRBJ2-5; D is possibly TRBD1 (6 bases). Trimming removed 6 bases at V and 5 bases at J, with 13 bases between. There are 13 residues in the CDR3. Looked up from germline, CDR1 is MNHEY and CDR2 is SVGAGI.

This chain joins TRBV27 and TRBJ2-5; D gene ambiguous. The germline gives CDR1 MNHEY, CDR2 SMNVEV (reference sequence). V was clipped by 5 bases and J by 0 bases, with 7 bases between them. The CDR3 covers 13 residues. The CDR3 loop reads CASSTTYQETQYF. As DNA, the CDR3 is TGTGCCAGCAGTACAACGTACCAAGAGACCCAGTACTTC.